Below are 9 T cell receptor beta chains sequenced from a single sample in a study of blood T cell repertoires in COVID-19. The method was immunoSEQ multiplex PCR; TCRdb's version includes in-frame clones alone and lacks a portion of them. There are roughly 200,000 clones in the sample; 85% occur only once, and around a sixth lies in the top ten. The source material was peripheral blood. These receptors were collected from a person in their 70s with COVID-19, enrolled during active disease.

J is TRBJ1-5 and V is TRBV7-2; 7 positions agree with TRBD1. This CDR3 has 15 amino acids. The germline V gene encodes CDR1 SGHTA and CDR2 FQGNSA. Losses at the gene ends were 4 bases for V and 2 bases for J; bases not matched to a gene: 5. The CDR3 protein is CASSYGTVGNQPQHF. Here the CDR3 DNA reads TGTGCCAGCAGCTATGGGACAGTCGGCAATCAGCCCCAGCATTTT.

The V call is TRBV19, the J call TRBJ2-2; 9 bases fit TRBD2. CDR3 length equals 16 residues. In germline, CDR1 is LNHDA, CDR2 SQIVND (reference sequence). V lost 7 bases and J lost 6; bases outside the gene matches: 12. CDR3 in DNA: TGTGCCAGTAAATCTAGCGGGGTCTTTACTCCCGGGGAGCTGTTTTTT. Amino acid sequence: CASKSSGVFTPGELFF.

This clone was seen a handful of times. The rearrangement joins TRBV19 to TRBJ1-2, with D possibly being TRBD1 (5 bases). The germline V and J ends were trimmed by 5 bases and 4 bases, with 17 bases remaining between them. The germline V gene encodes CDR1 LNHDA and CDR2 SQIVND (reference sequence). The CDR3 is made up of 15 amino acids. CDR3 amino acids: CASSVPTPTVYGYTF. The CDR3 DNA is TGTGCCAGTAGTGTCCCGACTCCGACAGTCTATGGCTACACCTTC. Together with reference TRBV19 and TRBJ1-2, the CDR3 gives the full variable domain: DGGITQSPKYLFRKEGQNVTLSCEQNLNHDAMYWYRQDPGQGLRLIYYSQIVNDFQKGDIAEGYSVSREKKESFPLTVTSAQKNPTAFYLCASSVPTPTVYGYTFGSGTRLTVV.

A few counts support this clone. In DNA form, the CDR3 reads TGTGCCAGCAGCTTAGAGCGTTACACTGAAGCTTTCTTT. Amino acid sequence: CASSLERYTEAFF. The V and J genes are TRBV7-8 and TRBJ1-1; D gene ambiguous. CDR1 SGHVS and CDR2 FQNEAQ come from the germline V gene. Trimming removed 1 base from V and 3 bases from J, with 6 bases in between. This CDR3 region has 13 residues.

In this sample, this clone turned up a few times. The chain uses TRBV27 and TRBJ2-2; 9 nucleotides line up with TRBD1. The J segment lost 5 bases and the V segment lost 0 bases, leaving 4 bases of the junction unmatched. This CDR3 has 16 amino acids. The germline V gene has CDR1 MNHEY and CDR2 SMNVEV (reference sequence). In DNA, the CDR3 is TGTGCCAGCAGTTTATCTACAGGGGGCAGGACCGGGGAGCTGTTTTTT. Translated, it gives CASSLSTGGRTGELFF.

Only a few counts were recorded for this clone. The chain employs TRBV6-1 and TRBJ2-7, with TRBD2 matching over 7 bases. V lost 2 bases, J lost 0 bases, and 1 base stayed unmatched. CDR1 is MNHNS, CDR2 SASEGT, per germline. The CDR3 loop spans 14 amino acids. The CDR3, as DNA: TGTGCCAGCAGTGAATGGGGGGGCTCCTACGAGCAGTACTTC. Amino acid sequence: CASSEWGGSYEQYF.

This chain connects TRBV5-6 to TRBJ1-3, with a weak D call TRBD1 (6 bases). V gave up 2 bases and J gave up 4 bases, with 13 bases separating them. Per the germline V gene, CDR1 is SGHDT and CDR2 is YYEEEE. CDR3 length: 15 amino acids. The CDR3 loop reads CASSFTSGDGNTIYF. The CDR3, as DNA: TGTGCCAGCAGCTTTACTTCAGGGGACGGAAACACCATATATTTT.

The chain carries TRBV5-6 and TRBJ1-2, with D unclear. V lost 0 bases and J lost 0, with 3 bases in between. The CDR3 runs to 13 residues. Germline V gives CDR1 SGHDT, CDR2 YYEEEE. CDR3 region: CASSLAANYGYTF. The CDR3, as DNA: TGTGCCAGCAGCTTGGCAGCTAACTATGGCTACACCTTC.

This rearrangement joins TRBV7-6 to TRBJ2-5, with 11 nucleotides matching TRBD2. Germline V gene data show CDR1 as SGHVS and CDR2 as FNYEAQ. V lost 6 bases, J lost 4 bases, and 10 bases stayed unmatched. The CDR3 has 16 amino acids. The CDR3 DNA follows: TGTGCCAGCAGTAACAAGGTAGCGGGAGGGCCAGAGACCCAGTACTTC. Translated: CASSNKVAGGPETQYF.